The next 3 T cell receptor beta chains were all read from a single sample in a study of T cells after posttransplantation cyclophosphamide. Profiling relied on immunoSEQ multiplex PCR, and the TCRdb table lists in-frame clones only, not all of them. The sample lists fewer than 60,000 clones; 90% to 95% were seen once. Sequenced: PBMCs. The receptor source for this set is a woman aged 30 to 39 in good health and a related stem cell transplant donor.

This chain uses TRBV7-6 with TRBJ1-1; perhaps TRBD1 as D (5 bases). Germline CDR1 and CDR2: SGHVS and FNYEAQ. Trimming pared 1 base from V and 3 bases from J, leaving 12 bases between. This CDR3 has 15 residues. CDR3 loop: CASSLEIGRDTEAFF. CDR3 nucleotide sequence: TGTGCCAGCAGCTTAGAGATCGGCAGGGACACTGAAGCTTTCTTT.

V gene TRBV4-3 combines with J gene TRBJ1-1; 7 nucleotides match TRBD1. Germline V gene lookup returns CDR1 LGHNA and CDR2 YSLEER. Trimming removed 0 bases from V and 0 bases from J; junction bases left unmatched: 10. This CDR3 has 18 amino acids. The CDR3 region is CASSQDSGLGQMNTEAFF. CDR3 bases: TGCGCCAGCAGCCAAGATTCGGGGCTGGGACAGATGAACACTGAAGCTTTCTTT.

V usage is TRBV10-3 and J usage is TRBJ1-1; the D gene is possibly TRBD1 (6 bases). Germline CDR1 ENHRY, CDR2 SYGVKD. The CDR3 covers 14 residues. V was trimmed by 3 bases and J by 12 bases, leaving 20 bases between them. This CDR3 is CAISDADSLLKSFF. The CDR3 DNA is TGTGCCATCAGTGATGCGGACAGCCTTTTGAAATCTTTCTTT.